The following is a T cell receptor (beta chain) sequence with its context. The entry originates in a study of human T cells and chemical hapten exposure. The time point here: patch test 1, 2 weeks after DPC sensitization. Treatment described: therapeutic diphenylcyclopropenone sensitization with weekly scalp DPC. CDR3 length: 18 residues. J gave up 5 bases and V 4 bases, and 16 bases lay outside the gene matches. TCRdb reanalysed the RACE reads using MiXCR and keeps one entry per CDR3 protein. This table holds roughly 380,000 distinct CDR3 sequences, about 4.4% found once. The sample in question was whole blood, obtained in connection with sensitization to the hapten diphenylcyclopropenone (DPC). This clonotype was sampled from a woman in her forties or fifties with alopecia areata. Some clones in this sample may be carry-over from other donors' samples. This chain uses TRBV12-3 or TRBV12-4 with TRBJ2-3; TRBD2 matches 9 bases. CDR3 nucleotides: TGTGCCAGCAGTTGGGGTTCCCCGCTAGGCGGGAGGGAAGATACGCAGTATTTT. It specifies CASSWGSPLGGREDTQYF.